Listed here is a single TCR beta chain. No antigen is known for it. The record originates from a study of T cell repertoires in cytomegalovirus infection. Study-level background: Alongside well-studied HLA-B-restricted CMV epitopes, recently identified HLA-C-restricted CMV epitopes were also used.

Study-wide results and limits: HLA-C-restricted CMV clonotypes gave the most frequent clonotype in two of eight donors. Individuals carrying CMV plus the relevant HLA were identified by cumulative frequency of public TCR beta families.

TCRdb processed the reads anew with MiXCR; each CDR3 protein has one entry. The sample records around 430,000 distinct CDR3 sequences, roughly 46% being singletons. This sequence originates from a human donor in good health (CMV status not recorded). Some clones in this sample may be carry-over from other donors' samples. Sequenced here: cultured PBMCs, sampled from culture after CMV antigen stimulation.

The CDR3 DNA sequence: TGTGCCAGCAGCTCCCGCACAGGGCCCAATCAGCCCCAGCATTTT. Its translation is CASSSRTGPNQPQHF. J is TRBJ1-5 and V is TRBV7-9; D is perhaps TRBD1 (6 bases). Germline V lookup: CDR1 SEHNR, CDR2 FQNEAQ (reference sequence). The CDR3 spans 15 residues. The V and J ends lost 4 bases and 3 bases respectively, with 13 bases between them.